These 23 T cell receptor beta chains came from one sample sequenced in a study of blood T cell repertoires in COVID-19. Method: immunoSEQ multiplex PCR; TCRdb's copy keeps in-frame clones and lacks some. The data hold 130,000 or so clones, with 86% observed a single time. The specimen sequenced was peripheral blood. The receptors derive from a woman in her 70s with COVID-19, enrolled during active disease.

The genes are TRBV7-7 and TRBJ2-2, with D maybe TRBD2 (7 bases). V dropped 11 bases and J dropped 7 bases, with 17 bases sitting between them. CDR3 size: 13 residues. The germline V gene encodes CDR1 SSHAT and CDR2 FNYEAQ (reference sequence). Here the CDR3 reads CAARGAVDGELFF. CDR3 nucleotides: TGTGCCGCTCGGGGGGCGGTCGACGGGGAGCTGTTTTTT.

This chain links TRBV2 with TRBJ1-3; TRBD1 matches at 12 bases. Germline lookup yields CDR1 SNHLY and CDR2 FYNNEI. V shed 6 bases, J shed 0 bases, and the junction held 9 bases outside the gene matches. This CDR3 contains 18 residues. The CDR3 loop is CASRAGTGGRPSGNTIYF. The CDR3 nucleotides read TGTGCCAGCAGGGCCGGGACAGGGGGCCGACCCTCTGGAAACACCATATATTTT.

V and J are TRBV3-1 (or the pseudogene TRBV3-2) and TRBJ2-5, with D unresolved. The CDR3 totals 15 residues. The germline gives CDR1 LGHDT, CDR2 YNNKEL (reference sequence). V lost 4 bases and J lost 4, with 16 bases in between. CDR3 residues: CASSPRARAGETQYF. The CDR3 DNA follows: TGTGCCAGCAGCCCCCGAGCAAGAGCCGGAGAGACCCAGTACTTC.

The chain links TRBV9 to TRBJ1-6; TRBD1 might be the D (5 bases). The germline V and J ends were trimmed by 3 bases and 6 bases, with 16 bases remaining between them. The germline gives CDR1 SGDLS, CDR2 YYNGEE. The CDR3 has 16 amino acids. The CDR3 nucleotides are TGTGCCAGCAGCGAAAGGGGCGGAGGGATTAATTCACCCCTCCACTTT. It yields the protein CASSERGGGINSPLHF. Complete variable domain (other parts from reference TRBV9 and TRBJ1-6): DSGVTQTPKHLITATGQRVTLRCSPRSGDLSVYWYQQSLDQGLQFLIQYYNGEERAKGNILERFSAQQFPDLHSELNLSSLELGDSALYFCASSERGGGINSPLHFGNGTRLTVT.

The V call is TRBV15, the J call TRBJ1-5; TRBD1 is a possible D gene (6 bases). CDR1 and CDR2 from the germline V gene are LNHNV and YYDKDF (reference sequence). The CDR3 runs to 14 residues. V was shortened by 0 bases and J by 6 bases, with 9 bases between the two germline ends. The CDR3 bases are TGTGCCACCAGCAGAGACGTAGGGGGTCAGCCCCAGCATTTT. This codes for CATSRDVGGQPQHF.

This rearrangement joins TRBV5-1 to TRBJ2-7; 8 bases are shared with TRBD1. This CDR3 contains 16 residues. Germline CDR1 reads SGHRS; CDR2 reads YFSETQ. J lost 1 base, V lost 3 bases, and 9 bases had no gene match. CDR3: CASSSYPTGGSYEQYF. Written as DNA, the CDR3 is TGCGCCAGCAGCTCGTACCCCACAGGGGGGTCCTACGAGCAGTACTTC.

This sequence joins TRBV30 and TRBJ1-2, with D maybe TRBD1 (5 bases). The ends were cut back, 0 bases at V and 4 bases at J, with 15 bases in the middle. The CDR3 sequence is 15 residues long. Germline V CDR1 and CDR2: GTSNPN, SVGIG (reference sequence). The CDR3: CAWSVPGDRGYGYTF. The CDR3 DNA follows: TGTGCCTGGAGTGTACCGGGGGATCGGGGCTATGGCTACACCTTC.

The chain joins TRBV11-2 to TRBJ1-2; tentatively, D is TRBD1 (6 bases). Trimming left V 5 bases short and J 1 base short, with 8 bases between. This CDR3 is 13 amino acids long. Germline V gene sequence: CDR1 SGHAT, CDR2 FQNNGV. For the CDR3, the DNA is TGTGCCAGCAGCCCGGACAGTAACTATGGCTACACCTTC. This codes for CASSPDSNYGYTF.

This rearrangement joins TRBV18 to TRBJ1-1; 7 nucleotides line up with TRBD1. Unmatched junction bases numbered 4, after V lost 8 bases and J lost 1 base. This CDR3 region has 13 residues. Germline CDR1 KGHSH, CDR2 LQKENI. The CDR3: CASLGTANTEAFF. DNA for the CDR3: TGTGCCAGCCTAGGGACAGCGAACACTGAAGCTTTCTTT.

This clone was seen a few times. V usage is TRBV28 and J usage is TRBJ1-5; D might be TRBD1 (6 bases). The CDR3 runs 16 residues. The germline V gene has CDR1 MDHEN and CDR2 SYDVKM. Trimming shortened V by 7 bases and J by 0 bases, and 16 bases separated the two germline ends. The CDR3 sequence: CASTILGGVSNQPQHF. In DNA, the CDR3 is TGTGCCAGCACCATCCTAGGGGGTGTTAGCAATCAGCCCCAGCATTTT.

This clone was seen once. The genes are TRBV5-1 and TRBJ2-5, with 8 positions matching TRBD2. The germline V gene encodes CDR1 SGHRS and CDR2 YFSETQ. The CDR3 has 15 amino acids. V dropped 0 bases and J dropped 5; count of bases not matched to a gene: 6. CDR3 coding DNA: TGCGCCAGCAGCTTGGGAGCGGGGGCAGGGGAGACCCAGTACTTC. It translates to CASSLGAGAGETQYF.

The rearrangement links TRBV27 to TRBJ2-1; 11 bases fit TRBD2. This CDR3 contains 14 residues. J was trimmed by 12 bases and V by 10 bases; bases with no gene match: 14. CDR1 MNHEY and CDR2 SMNVEV come from the germline V gene (reference sequence). CDR3 protein: CATNSGGAHTGQFF. DNA of the CDR3: TGTGCCACCAATAGCGGGGGGGCACACACCGGGCAGTTCTTC.

This clone was counted only a few times. The chain combines TRBV5-4 with TRBJ2-1; 13 bases line up with TRBD2. J gave up 9 bases and V 4 bases, and 10 bases lay outside the gene matches. Germline V CDR1 and CDR2: SGHNT, YYREEE (reference sequence). The CDR3 sequence is 16 residues long. Written as DNA, the CDR3 is TGTGCCAGCAGCCTCAAACTAGCGGGGGGGCTGGGTGAGCAGTTCTTC. It yields the protein CASSLKLAGGLGEQFF.

The gene calls are TRBV7-2 and TRBJ1-2; D gene uncertain. This CDR3 is 14 amino acids long. V lost 5 bases and J lost 1, with 11 bases in between. In germline, CDR1 is SGHTA, CDR2 FQGNSA. CDR3 nucleotides: TGTGCCAGCAGCCCCCCGGGGTATAACTATGGCTACACCTTC. Its translation: CASSPPGYNYGYTF.

The genes are TRBV5-1 and TRBJ2-5; 9 positions match TRBD2. V lost 0 bases and J lost 0; bases outside the gene matches: 3. CDR3 length: 16 residues. Germline CDR1 is SGHRS and CDR2 is YFSETQ. CDR3 region: CASSLGLAEYQETQYF. For the CDR3, the DNA is TGCGCCAGCAGCTTGGGACTAGCGGAATACCAAGAGACCCAGTACTTC.

This clone appeared a single time. V and J are TRBV27 and TRBJ1-1; possibly TRBD1 for D (6 bases). CDR3 length: 15 amino acids. V was trimmed by 2 bases and J by 1 base, leaving 11 bases between them. Germline CDR1 is MNHEY and CDR2 is SMNVEV (reference sequence). The CDR3 region is CASSLIPGQNTEAFF. In DNA, the CDR3 is TGTGCCAGCAGTTTAATTCCGGGACAGAACACTGAAGCTTTCTTT.

J is TRBJ2-7 and V is TRBV10-2; the match to TRBD1 covers 9 bases. Germline-derived CDR1 and CDR2 are WSHSY and SAAADI. V lost 2 bases and J lost 5; bases outside the gene matches: 10. The CDR3 has 16 residues. CDR3 sequence reads: CASSETSGTGTHEQYF. CDR3 bases: TGCGCCAGCAGTGAGACGTCCGGGACAGGGACGCACGAGCAGTACTTC.

This clone came up once. CDR3: CASSQVGSGGGPSRASNEQFF. The CDR3 bases are TGTGCCAGCAGCCAAGTTGGTTCCGGCGGGGGGCCCTCGAGGGCCTCCAATGAGCAGTTCTTC. The chain employs TRBV4-2 and TRBJ2-1, with TRBD2 matching 8 bases. In germline, CDR1 is LGHNA, CDR2 YNFKEQ. The CDR3 consists of 21 residues. J was trimmed by 6 bases and V by 1 base; bases with no gene match: 23.

The rearrangement links TRBV3-1 (or the pseudogene TRBV3-2) to TRBJ2-3, with 10 nucleotides matching TRBD1. J was trimmed by 5 bases and V by 4 bases; bases with no gene match: 6. In germline, CDR1 is LGHDT, CDR2 YNNKEL (reference sequence). The length of the CDR3 is 15 residues. CDR3 in DNA: TGTGCCAGCAGCCTGGGACAGGGGTTAGGAGATACGCAGTATTTT. It encodes CASSLGQGLGDTQYF.

The chain joins TRBV6-6 to TRBJ2-3, with TRBD2 matching over 7 bases. Germline CDR1 reads MNHNY; CDR2 reads SVGAGI (reference sequence). The CDR3 runs 13 residues. With V trimmed by 3 bases and J by 12 bases, 9 bases remained unmatched. The CDR3 DNA reads as TGTGCCAGCAGTTATCCCGGGACTACCAGTCAGTATTTT. It codes for CASSYPGTTSQYF.

The chain links TRBV5-1 to TRBJ1-1, with 8 bases matching TRBD1. CDR1 and CDR2 from the germline V gene are SGHRS and YFSETQ. The CDR3 runs 12 residues. After removal of 3 bases from V and 11 bases from J, the junction contained 6 bases not matched to a gene. CDR3 bases: TGCGCCAGCAGCTCGACAGGGGAACAGGCTTTCTTT. Translated: CASSSTGEQAFF.

This clone appeared a few times. This chain uses TRBV29-1 with TRBJ2-7; D uncertain. V shed 4 bases and J shed 5 bases, with 21 bases lying between them. There are 15 residues in the CDR3. Germline V lookup: CDR1 SQVTM, CDR2 ANQGSEA. The CDR3 loop is CSVAGGATISDEQYF. The CDR3 coding sequence is TGCAGCGTTGCTGGCGGAGCCACTATTTCGGACGAGCAGTACTTC.

The chain is built from TRBV4-1 and TRBJ1-1, with 7 bases aligning to TRBD1. Per germline, CDR1 MGHRA and CDR2 YSYEKL. The CDR3 is 20 amino acids. Trimming cost V 0 bases and J 4 bases; bases outside gene matches: 20. The CDR3 region has the DNA TGCGCCAGCAGCCAAGATCTGTCCGGGACAGTCCTTGGGGAGAGCACTGAAGCTTTCTTT. This codes for CASSQDLSGTVLGESTEAFF.